This T cell receptor beta chain was found in a study of OX40 agonist ivuxolimab in advanced cancers. Describing the broader study: Ivuxolimab, which targeted the costimulatory receptor OX40 (CD134), was an agonistic, fully human IgG2 monoclonal antibody. Intravenous ivuxolimab was administered to patients every 2 weeks at six dose levels: 0.01, 0.1, 0.3, 1.5, 3 and 10 mg/kg. Prior anti-PD-1, anti-PD-L1 or anti-CTLA-4 therapy was permitted, and approximately 40% of dose-escalation patients had received checkpoint inhibitors. Partial responses occurred in three dose-escalation patients: two with cutaneous melanoma and one with hepatocellular carcinoma. The paper reports the monotherapy dose-escalation portion (N = 52 patients) of the phase I ivuxolimab trial. Of the roughly 53 patients in dose escalation, about 20 had hepatocellular carcinoma, approximately 15 had melanoma, 9 had renal cell carcinoma and 9 had head and neck cancer. The point of sequencing TCRbeta in the periphery was to test whether ivuxolimab changed TCR sequence diversity and drove clonal T-cell expansion. The dose-escalation cohort was roughly 87% male with a mean age of about 58 years, ranging from roughly 20 to 85.

This clone occurred once. Its antigen is not yet known. It has no much larger one-base neighbor in the sample; base qualities were not kept. Overall study results and their limits: The antigen specificity of the peripheral T cells that underwent clonal expansion was not determined. At doses of 0.1 to 3.0 mg/kg, clonal expansion of both CD4+ and CD8+ T cells in blood was seen between baseline and week 6. After ivuxolimab, more expanded clones were found on average in CD8+ T cells than in CD4+ T cells. Low levels of normalized T-cell clonal expansion were also seen in some patients who did not respond. Partial responders in the 0.1-3.0 mg/kg groups had among the lowest normalized peripheral clonal expansion, especially among CD8+ T cells.

Patients with a history of autoimmune disease or receiving systemic immunosuppression were excluded from the trial. Peripheral blood for TCR sequencing was collected from all dose cohorts at baseline, on cycle 4 day 1, and on cycle 7 day 1. Samples were obtained from an open-label, multicenter, first-in-human phase I dose-escalation trial of ivuxolimab. Adults with locally advanced or metastatic melanoma, renal cell carcinoma, hepatocellular carcinoma or head and neck squamous cell carcinoma were enrolled in the trial. Before TCR sequencing, CD4+ T cells and CD8+ T cells from peripheral blood were sorted into separate populations. V is trimmed back by 7 bases and J by 10 bases, and the junction contains 13 bases that no gene match accounts for. Inclusive of the bounding cysteine and phenylalanine, the CDR3 is 14 residues long. Solely the CDR3 DNA is kept, with 42 bases framed from the first base. CDR1 and CDR2, looked up from the germline V gene, are LGHNA and YNFKEQ.

Genomic DNA was extracted from sorted cells for sequencing of the TCRbeta CDR3 region. The immunoSEQ Assay was used for sequencing of TCRbeta CDR3 regions. In TCRdb, the immuneACCESS table is reduced to in-frame sequences with V and J assigned. These tables do not hold every clone; where another copy was compared, an unresolved V gene accounts for under half, and the others remain unexplained. Within this sample are roughly 38,000 clones, with roughly 82% of them counted one time only. Together, the top ten hold roughly 1.8% of the sample. The sequence was obtained from an adult with an advanced solid tumor such as melanoma, head and neck, liver or kidney cancer. The sample here was CD4+ or CD8+ T cells sorted from blood, taken in a trial of the OX40 agonist ivuxolimab. The V and J genes are TRBV4-2 and TRBJ1-2, with 9 middle bases fitting TRBD1. The CDR3 region has the sequence CASTSEGRTGVYTF. The DNA sequence is TGTGCCAGCACCTCCGAGGGGAGGACAGGGGTCTACACCTTC.